This paragraph covers one TCR beta chain sequence. What this receptor recognizes is not known. No much larger clone exists at a distance of one base, and base qualities are not known. In total, 600 or so healthy bone marrow donors made up the cohort. At the time of sampling, every cohort member was nominally healthy, though immune exposures that went unrecorded were likely present. The donor tested CMV seronegative, placing the donor among the 352 seronegative members of the cohort. A peripheral blood sample was collected from each donor, and TCR beta sequencing was performed on peripheral blood mononuclear cells. Genomic DNA was extracted from the blood cell samples with the Qiagen DNeasy Blood Extraction Kit. The data were taken from a study of cytomegalovirus exposure and HLA in healthy donors (dated 2017 in TCRdb). For the study in its entirety: According to an earlier analysis of 450 to 650 of the donors, about 170 million T cells yielded over 100 million unique TCR beta sequences and around 300 Gb of sequence data. A later genetic analysis took genome-wide SNP genotypes for about 55% of the roughly 700 donors and used that subset as a discovery cohort. Of the roughly 390 genotyped donors, 81% were placed in the genetic ancestry cluster associated with self-reported Caucasian donors. Four or five DR-DQ haplotypes were treated as single units for association and clustering because of strong linkage in the cohort. In an earlier analysis of around 540 of the donors, high-throughput TCR beta sequencing was used to judge whether each TCR beta V gene segment behaved as functional or pseudogenic. The study aimed to test whether signatures of past pathogen exposure could be identified by cataloging public T cell receptors. Typing coverage differed by locus: A, B, C, DRB1 and DQB1 were typed in roughly 620-630 donors, DQA1 in about 500, DPA1 in some 570, and DPB1 in around 440. Using immunosequencing, the study profiled T cell repertoires from fewer than 850 subjects and related those repertoires to cytomegalovirus serostatus. About 300 gigabases of sequencing data and roughly 90 million unique TCR sequences were included in an early release covering roughly 600 HLA-typed donors. All discovery cohort repertoires had been generated on a single sequencing platform. In addition to the first cohort of approximately 650 subjects, a separate validation cohort of 130 or so different subjects was used. Donor age, sex, ethnicity and CMV serostatus were collected together with the repertoire data. High-throughput TCR immunosequencing, statistical association of individual TCRs with disease status, and machine learning were combined to predict cytomegalovirus infection status. Among around 400 genotyped donors of the cohort, an average of around 240,000 unique TCR beta nucleotide sequences were sequenced per donor, around 18% of them non-productive. Rather than drawing on any new phenotypic data, the later analysis identified candidate immune exposures from TCR beta sequences and the way those sequences occurred across donors. Both class I and class II loci were covered by HLA typing, at four-digit resolution. A later analysis re-examined previously published TCR beta repertoires from hundreds of donors and added high-resolution HLA genotyping to investigate patterns of TCR occurrence.

Overall results and qualifications from the work: Because HLA typing was unavailable for some donors at each locus, only the typed subset was used in association tests. V-gene and J-gene trimming of TCR beta chains was associated with a missense DCLRE1C variant in a later genetic analysis, and the association was replicated in an independent cohort. A later analysis associated 15,000 to 20,000 TCR beta sequences with specific HLA alleles at a false discovery rate of 0.05. The cohort was sequenced for TCR beta chains only, and without alpha or paired-chain data the features that could be detected were limited. Linkage disequilibrium might explain the correlated functional status among segregating V segments, but an unknown experimental factor could not be excluded. Immune exposure information for the cohort was limited to CMV serostatus. A later genetic analysis reported fewer N-insertions in productive TCRs among donors in an Asian-associated ancestry cluster than the roughly 700-donor mean. In vitro tests confirmed that a few of the cytomegalovirus-associated TCR beta chains recognize cytomegalovirus antigens. When HLA alleles, especially DR and DQ, strongly co-occurred, attributing TCR associations to individual alleles was difficult. A cluster of highly shared sequence variants was judged likely to be a technical artifact of the sequencing pipeline. The 87-base-pair reads could not distinguish some IMGT-functional V segments, including TRBV6-2 and TRBV6-3, so those segments were excluded. In a later analysis, the rate of TCR association differed among HLA loci, with DRB1 alleles having the most associated TCRs and HLA-C alleles having the fewest. The presence/absence analyses assumed that sequencing depth was roughly uniform across donors, and that assumption may not be true. It was suggested by the authors that the approach could potentially be generalized to other disease states and immunological phenotypes. The study gave a list of 150 to 200 TCR beta chains associated with cytomegalovirus. A later analysis found that most CMV-associated TCR beta chains appeared HLA-restricted, with HLA associations seemingly driven largely by CMV exposure. In an earlier analysis of about 540 of the donors, most TCR beta V segments were observed in productive rearrangements about 87% or about 30% of the time, broadly matching IMGT annotations. A further reported finding was that TCR beta sequences accurately predicted the HLA-A and HLA-B alleles for most subjects in the first cohort. According to a later analysis, parvovirus B19, influenza, CMV and Epstein-Barr virus appeared linked to several top co-occurrence clusters. The classifier was reported to diagnose cytomegalovirus status with high specificity and sensitivity in both the original cohort and the validation cohort. Because counts were too low, under 20 rarely observed V segments, including chromosome 9 orphons, were left out of the earlier analysis of roughly 600 of the donors. While some public TCRs were present in many individuals, most TCR sequences turned up only very rarely across donors. In a later analysis, HLA-associated TCR beta chains were found to be more clonally expanded and to have lower generation probabilities than equally common non-associated chains.

The library was prepared using the immunoSEQ multiplex PCR assay. A mixture of 60 forward primers for TCR Vbeta segments and 13 reverse primers for TCR Jbeta segments was used in the multiplex PCR. A multiplex PCR assay on genomic DNA amplified the CDR3 region of rearranged TCR beta genes. The Illumina HiSeq System was used to sequence the amplified TCR beta libraries as 87-base-pair reads. The study's own analysis went as follows. A later analysis counted about 80 million unique TCR beta chains across the roughly 700 repertoires, and 10 million to 12 million of these chains were shared by at least two donors. Raw reads were error-corrected and collapsed into unique sequences by a nearest-neighbor algorithm in which closely related sequences were merged to remove PCR and sequencing errors. V, D and J gene segments were assigned by aligning CDR3 sequences to IMGT reference sequences. For a sequence to be retained, a match of at least six nucleotides was required to both a V gene segment and a J gene segment. A rearrangement counted as productive if the CDR3 had no stop codons and remained in frame with V and J, and every other rearrangement counted as non-productive. Following IMGT convention, CDR3 was defined as the stretch from the second conserved V-encoded cysteine to the conserved J-encoded phenylalanine. The earlier analysis of 450 to 750 of the donors excluded any sequence lacking an unambiguous match to a single V gene segment. In an earlier analysis of 450 to 750 of the donors, a V segment was called functional when productive rearrangements were above 56.7%, and segregating when the standard deviation between donors exceeded 5%. A statistical classification framework was developed to diagnose cytomegalovirus status using the catalog of TCR beta chain sequences. V and J gene assignment, in a later analysis, came from comparing TCR nucleotide sequences with IMGT/GENE-DB human TR gene sequences. A later analysis assigned CDR3 sequences and most-parsimonious VDJ recombination scenarios with the TCRdist pipeline. In a later analysis, every TCR beta chain was defined by the combination of its CDR3 amino acid sequence and its V-gene family, and reads without a unique V-gene family were dropped. To address suspected cross-contamination and a sequencing artifact, a later analysis removed 550 to 750 highly shared, low-generation-probability nucleotide sequences. A later analysis calculated a clonal expansion index for each public chain from normalized within-repertoire ranks of inferred template counts. A later analysis computed generation probabilities with a VDJ recombination model fitted to out-of-frame rearrangements, and checked the results against IGoR. In a later analysis, hypergeometric tests were used to score TCR-TCR, TCR-HLA and TCR-CMV co-occurrence, with a repertoire-size bias correction applied to TCR pairs. In a later analysis, false discovery rates were estimated by permuting HLA or CMV assignments 20 times. In a later analysis, co-occurring TCRs were grouped with DBSCAN, and TCRdist sequence similarity was added when clustering was performed within HLA-allele-positive subsets. Repertoires with fewer than 30,000 or more than 120,000 public chains were left out of co-occurrence clustering, as were about five repertoires with anomalous nucleotide sharing. Here the immuneACCESS table is served through TCRdb, limited to in-frame sequences with V and J called. Missing clones are a known gap in these copies; in checked studies unresolved V genes cover under half, and the rest lacks a known reason. V and J calls and clone size are as listed in that table; D and trimming were resolved from the DNA. For this sample there are more than 85,000 clones; nearly 80% appear just once. Roughly 1.2% of the sample goes to the ten largest clones.

CDR1 and CDR2 are drawn from the germline V gene: SGDLS, YYNGEE. V is pared back by 0 bases and J by 5 bases, with 17 bases lying between the germline termini. The CDR3 measures 16 amino acids from cysteine to phenylalanine. Just CDR3 DNA is preserved here, 48 bases in frame from base 1. The TCR sequence derives from a woman younger than 45 in good health and CMV-seronegative. This chain is built from TRBV9 and TRBJ1-1; a weak D assignment points to TRBD1 (5 bases agree). The sequencing input was PBMCs. The CDR3 protein is CASSVVKEGWGTEAFF. The sequenced DNA is TGTGCCAGCAGCGTAGTAAAGGAGGGGTGGGGGACTGAAGCTTTCTTT.